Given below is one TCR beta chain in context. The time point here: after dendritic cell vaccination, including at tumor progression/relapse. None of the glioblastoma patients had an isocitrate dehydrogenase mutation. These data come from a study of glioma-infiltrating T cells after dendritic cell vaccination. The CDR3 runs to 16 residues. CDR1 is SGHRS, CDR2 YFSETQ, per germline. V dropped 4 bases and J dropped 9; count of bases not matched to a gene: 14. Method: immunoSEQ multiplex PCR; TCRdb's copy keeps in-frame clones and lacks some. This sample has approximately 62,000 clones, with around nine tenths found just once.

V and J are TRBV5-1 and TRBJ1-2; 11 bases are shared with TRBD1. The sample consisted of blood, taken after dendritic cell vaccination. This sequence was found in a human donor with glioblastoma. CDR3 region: CASSLESLDRGQSYTF. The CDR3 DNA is TGCGCCAGCAGCCTGGAATCTTTGGACAGGGGGCAAAGCTACACCTTC.